This T cell receptor beta chain was sequenced for a study of blood T cell repertoires in COVID-19. Produced via immunoSEQ multiplex PCR; TCRdb's table is partial and in-frame only. The repertoire includes more than 100,000 clones, under 90% of them detected once, and 8.4% sits in the top ten. Germline assignment: CDR1 MDHEN and CDR2 SYDVKM. V shed 7 bases and J shed 3 bases, with 19 bases lying between them. This CDR3 is 16 amino acids long. The TCR was taken from a woman aged 60-75 years with active or convalescent COVID-19. The chain uses TRBV28 and TRBJ2-1, with a possible D match to TRBD2 (5 bases). Input material: peripheral blood. This CDR3 is CASTSEGTPGYNEQFF. The CDR3 DNA reads as TGTGCCAGCACCTCAGAGGGTACCCCGGGCTACAATGAGCAGTTCTTC.